This TCR beta chain is drawn from a study of shared clonotypes between healthy human individuals. This CDR3 comprises 13 residues. Germline V gives CDR1 SGHRS, CDR2 YFSETQ. The V end was cut by 4 bases, the J end by 2 bases, with 10 bases between. Method: immunoSEQ multiplex PCR; TCRdb's copy keeps in-frame clones and lacks some. The table records about 1.5 million clones, nearly 99% of them present only once. The chain joins TRBV5-1 to TRBJ2-7; D remains ambiguous. This receptor was taken from a man in his thirties or forties in good health. Sequenced: naive CD4+ T cells sorted from blood. Subset denoted: CD45RA+ positively selected. CDR3 bases: TGCGCCAGCAGCAGAGGTGGAACCTACGAGCAGTACTTC. Translated, it gives CASSRGGTYEQYF.